This T cell receptor beta chain was found in a study of blood T cell repertoires in COVID-19. Whole-study context: The study drew acute and convalescent COVID-19 samples from the United States, Italy and Spain. PBMCs, B-cell-depleted T cells, or T cells were the source of the cDNA or gDNA that made up the material.

Looked up from germline, CDR1 is MNHEY and CDR2 is SMNVEV (reference sequence). This CDR3 comprises 13 residues. V lost 2 bases and J lost 7, with 9 bases in between. As originally analysed: The authors estimated nucleated cell counts from reference gene primer amplification. Method: immunoSEQ multiplex PCR; TCRdb's copy keeps in-frame clones and lacks some. The DNA gave D and trimming, while V, J and clone size come from that table. The data hold 300,000 to 350,000 clones, with about 90% observed a single time. The chain joins TRBV27 to TRBJ1-5; unclear D gene. This clonotype originated in a woman aged 18 to 35 who had recovered from COVID-19. The sequenced sample was peripheral blood. CDR3 region: CASSLRRQQPQHF. The CDR3 DNA reads TGTGCCAGCAGTTTACGCAGACAACAGCCCCAGCATTTT.